Shown below are 17 T cell receptor beta chains from a single sample sequenced in a study of shared clonotypes between healthy human individuals. TCRdb keeps only in-frame clones here, not all; method: immunoSEQ multiplex PCR. The sample contains about 520,000 clones, more than 65% of which appear only once. The sequenced material came from PBMCs. The receptors come from a middle-aged woman in good health. Some clones in this sample may be carry-over from other donors' samples.

The chain joins TRBV2 to TRBJ2-7; tentatively, D is TRBD2 (5 bases). Looked up from germline, CDR1 is SNHLY and CDR2 is FYNNEI. Trimming pared 7 bases from V and 8 bases from J, leaving 15 bases between. The CDR3 has 12 residues. The CDR3, as DNA: TGTGCCAGCACCCAAGAGAGGGAGAAGCAGTACTTC. This codes for CASTQEREKQYF.

The V call is TRBV7-3, the J call TRBJ2-1; the D gene is possibly TRBD2 (7 bases). Trimming removed 5 bases at V and 0 bases at J, with 11 bases between. Per the germline V gene, CDR1 is SGHTA and CDR2 is FQGTGA. The CDR3 is 15 amino acids. Here the CDR3 reads CASSPAGASYNEQFF. In DNA form, the CDR3 reads TGTGCCAGCAGCCCCGCGGGGGCCTCCTACAATGAGCAGTTCTTC.

This clone was counted at least ten times. Different DNA sequences within this sample yield the same CDR3. J is TRBJ2-7 and V is TRBV10-2, with a possible D match to TRBD2 (6 bases). CDR3 length: 17 residues. Per germline, CDR1 WSHSY and CDR2 SAAADI. The V gene lost 2 bases and the J gene lost 2 bases, with 19 bases spanning the gap. The CDR3 region has the DNA TGCGCCAGCAGTGAGGCCCTGGGGTGGGCGGGAACCTACGAGCAGTACTTC. It codes for CASSEALGWAGTYEQYF.

The V and J genes are TRBV28 and TRBJ2-7; D may be TRBD2 (6 bases). The CDR3 is made up of 14 amino acids. Trimming removed 8 bases at V and 4 bases at J, with 18 bases between. Looked up from germline, CDR1 is MDHEN and CDR2 is SYDVKM. DNA for the CDR3: TGTGCCAGCGGGGGGTTCAGTATAGGATACGAGCAGTACTTC. It codes for CASGGFSIGYEQYF.

The chain links TRBV11-2 to TRBJ2-7; D ambiguous. Trimming removed 4 bases from V and 2 bases from J, with 9 bases in between. The CDR3 is 13 amino acids. From germline, CDR1 is SGHAT and CDR2 FQNNGV. CDR3 coding DNA: TGTGCCAGCAGCTCGGACGGCACCTACGAGCAGTACTTC. This codes for CASSSDGTYEQYF.

This clone was seen a handful of times. The chain employs TRBV7-8 and TRBJ1-5, with a possible D match to TRBD1 (5 bases). V was shortened by 2 bases and J by 4 bases, with 9 bases between the two germline ends. This CDR3 is 14 amino acids long. Germline CDR1 SGHVS, CDR2 FQNEAQ. DNA of the CDR3: TGTGCCAGCAGCTTACAGGGCCTGAATCAGCCCCAGCATTTT. Residues: CASSLQGLNQPQHF. The complete variable domain, with remaining parts taken from reference TRBV7-8 and TRBJ1-5, reads GAGVSQSPRYKVAKRGQDVALRCDPISGHVSLFWYQQALGQGPEFLTYFQNEAQLDKSGLPSDRFFAERPEGSVSTLKIQRTQQEDSAVYLCASSLQGLNQPQHFGDGTRLSIL.

In this sample, this clone turned up once. The rearrangement links TRBV18 to TRBJ2-1; D may correspond to TRBD1 or TRBD2 (5 bases each). The CDR3 loop spans 12 amino acids. The germline V gene has CDR1 KGHSH and CDR2 LQKENI. Trimming pared 5 bases from V and 4 bases from J, leaving 6 bases between. The CDR3 region is CASSGTYNEQFF. The CDR3 coding sequence is TGTGCCAGCTCAGGGACGTACAATGAGCAGTTCTTC.

This chain uses TRBV6-5 with TRBJ1-4, with 10 nucleotides matching TRBD1. This CDR3 has 15 residues. J was trimmed by 5 bases and V by 6 bases; bases with no gene match: 6. Germline CDR1 and CDR2: MNHEY and SVGAGI. CDR3 in amino acids: CASRDRDRGNEKLFF. The CDR3 bases are TGTGCCAGCAGAGACCGGGACAGGGGAAATGAAAAACTGTTTTTT.

The J gene is TRBJ2-1, the V gene TRBV7-9; D uncertain. Germline CDR1 is SEHNR and CDR2 is FQNEAQ (reference sequence). The CDR3 sequence is 13 residues long. The V end was cut by 7 bases, the J end by 1 base, with 8 bases between. CDR3 sequence (DNA): TGTGCCAGCAACGTAGAGTCCTACAATGAGCAGTTCTTC. This sequence encodes CASNVESYNEQFF.

As regards this clone: Since a far larger clone is one base different, this is likely a read error. The identical CDR3 is also encoded by other nucleotide sequences in the sample. V gene TRBV11-2 combines with J gene TRBJ1-4, with TRBD1 identical over 8 bases. This CDR3 spans 16 amino acids. Unmatched junction bases numbered 11, after V lost 5 bases and J lost 6 bases. Germline-derived CDR1 and CDR2 are SGHAT and FQNNGV. The CDR3, as DNA: TGTGCCAGCAGCCTAGGCACAGGGGGGCCCTATGAAAAACTGTTTTTT. Translation gives CASSLGTGGPYEKLFF.

As regards this clone: With a far larger clone one base away, a read error is the likely cause. This CDR3 is also generated by other DNA sequences in the sample. Here the CDR3 DNA reads TGTGCCAGCAGCTCGGGACAGGGTGGCAATCAGCCCCAGCACTTT. Translated: CASSSGQGGNQPQHF. The chain uses TRBV5-6 and TRBJ1-5; 9 nucleotides align to TRBD1. The CDR3 is 15 amino acids. The germline V gene encodes CDR1 SGHDT and CDR2 YYEEEE.

The chain couples TRBV4-2 to TRBJ2-5; 9 bases map to TRBD1. The CDR3 consists of 17 residues. Germline V CDR1 and CDR2: LGHNA, YNFKEQ. V was clipped by 1 base and J by 5 bases; unmatched bases: 11. The CDR3 spells CASSQADRGAPKETQYF. CDR3 nucleotides: TGTGCCAGCAGCCAAGCGGACAGGGGAGCCCCAAAGGAGACCCAGTACTTC.

V is TRBV7-9 and J is TRBJ2-7; D gene uncertain. V lost 5 bases and J lost 2, with 19 bases in between. The CDR3 extends over 16 amino acids. The germline V gene has CDR1 SEHNR and CDR2 FQNEAQ (reference sequence). CDR3 DNA: TGTGCCAGCAGCGCCCTACTGACCGGGTTTGCCTACGAGCAGTACTTC. This translates into CASSALLTGFAYEQYF.

V gene TRBV19 combines with J gene TRBJ2-5; D unclear. Trimming shortened V by 3 bases and J by 5 bases, and 13 bases separated the two germline ends. This CDR3 has 14 amino acids. CDR1 is LNHDA, CDR2 SQIVND, per germline (reference sequence). CDR3 amino acids: CASSIGSERETQYF. In nucleotides, the CDR3 is TGTGCCAGTAGTATCGGTAGTGAGAGGGAGACCCAGTACTTC.

This clone showed up just a few times. The genes are TRBV7-2 and TRBJ2-5; 14 nucleotides match TRBD2. CDR3 length equals 17 residues. V was clipped by 5 bases and J by 2 bases; unmatched bases: 7. Germline loops: CDR1 SGHTA, CDR2 FQGNSA. The DNA of the CDR3 is TGTGCCAGCAGCCCCCGGACTAGCGGGAGGAAACAAGAGACCCAGTACTTC. Protein product: CASSPRTSGRKQETQYF.

A word on this clone: A read error is possible here, since a much larger clone lies one base away. The chain is built from TRBV19 and TRBJ2-6, with 7 bases aligning to TRBD1. This CDR3 is 16 amino acids long. CDR1 is LNHDA and CDR2 is SQIVND in the germline V gene (reference sequence). CDR3 sequence: CASSIATGAGADVLTF. The CDR3 bases are TGTGCCAGTAGTATAGCCACAGGGGCTGGGGCCGACGTCCTGACTTTC. The whole variable domain, filled in from reference TRBV19 and TRBJ2-6, reads DGGITQSPKYLFRKEGQNVTLSCEQNLNHDAMYWYRQDPGQGLRLIYYSQIVNDFQKGDIAEGYSVSREKKESFPLTVTSAQKNPTAFYLCASSIATGAGADVLTFGAGSRLTVL.

A word on this clone: A read error is likely here: a far larger clone is one base away. The chain recombines TRBV4-1 with TRBJ2-7; 12 bases fit TRBD2. The V gene's germline CDR1 is MGHRA and CDR2 YSYEKL. CDR3 length: 16 residues. The DNA of the CDR3 is TGCGCCATCAGCCAAGGCAGACTAGCGGGAGCGGATGAGCAGTACTTC. Translation gives CAISQGRLAGADEQYF.